This TCR beta chain was profiled in a study of OX40 agonist ivuxolimab in advanced cancers. Study conclusions and caveats: The CD4+ and CD8+ T cells in the blood had expanded clonally by week 6 at 0.1 to 3.0 mg/kg. Expanded clones tended on average to be more numerous among CD8+ T cells than CD4+.

Prior autoimmune disease or systemic immunosuppression barred patients. Blood draws occurred at baseline, cycle 4 day 1, and cycle 7 day 1. Notes on this clone: The antigen is not known.

Trimming shortened V by 2 bases and J by 3 bases, and 14 bases separated the two germline ends. The CDR3 sequence is 16 residues long. Germline V lookup: CDR1 MNHEY, CDR2 SMNVEV (reference sequence). Method: immunoSEQ multiplex PCR; TCRdb's copy keeps in-frame clones and lacks some. Of 90,000 to 100,000 clones listed, about four fifths are singletons. The chain joins TRBV27 to TRBJ2-1; no clear D gene. Sample: CD4+ or CD8+ T cells sorted from blood, taken in a trial of the OX40 agonist ivuxolimab. This sequence was found in an adult with an advanced solid tumor such as melanoma, head and neck, liver or kidney cancer. The CDR3 sequence: CASSLGLGKFYNEQFF. The DNA for the CDR3 is TGTGCCAGCAGTTTAGGGTTGGGGAAGTTCTACAATGAGCAGTTCTTC.